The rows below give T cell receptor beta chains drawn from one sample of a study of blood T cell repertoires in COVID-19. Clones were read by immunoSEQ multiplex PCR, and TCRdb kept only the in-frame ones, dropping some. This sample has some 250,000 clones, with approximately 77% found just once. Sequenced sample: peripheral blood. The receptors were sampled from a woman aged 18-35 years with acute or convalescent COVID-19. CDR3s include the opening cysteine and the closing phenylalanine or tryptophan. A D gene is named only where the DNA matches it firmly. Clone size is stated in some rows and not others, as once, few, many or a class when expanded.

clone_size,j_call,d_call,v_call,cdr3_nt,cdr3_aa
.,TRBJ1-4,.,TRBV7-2,TGTGCCAGCAGCTTAGGTATTGCAACTAATGAAAAACTGTTTTTT,CASSLGIATNEKLFF
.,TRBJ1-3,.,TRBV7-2,TGTGCCAGCAGCTTAGCACCGGGTGGCACCATATATTTT,CASSLAPGGTIYF
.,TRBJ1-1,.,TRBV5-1,TGCGCCAGCAGCCCAGATTTATTGGCGAACACTGAAGCTTTCTTT,CASSPDLLANTEAFF
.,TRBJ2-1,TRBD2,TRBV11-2,TGTGCCAGCAGCTTAGTGACTAGCGCACAGTTCTTC,CASSLVTSAQFF
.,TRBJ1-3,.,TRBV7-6,TGTGCCAGCAGCTTAGCTTCGGCAGGGGTGGTCTCTGGAAACACCATATATTTT,CASSLASAGVVSGNTIYF
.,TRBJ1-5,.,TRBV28,TGTGCCAGCAGTTTATTCCGGGGTCATCAGCCCCAGCATTTT,CASSLFRGHQPQHF
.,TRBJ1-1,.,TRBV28,TGTGCCAGCAGTTTATCTCAAGGGAGGTGGACTGAAGCTTTCTTT,CASSLSQGRWTEAFF
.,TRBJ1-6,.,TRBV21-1,TGTGTCCGACAGGGAGGCAGGGGTGGACGTGCATCCACCTATAATTCACCCCTCCACTTT,CVRQGGRGGRASTYNSPLHF
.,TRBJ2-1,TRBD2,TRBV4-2,TGTGCCAGCAGCCAAGATCGGGACTACCTGTTCTTC,CASSQDRDYLFF
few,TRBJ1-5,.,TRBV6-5,TGTGCCAGCAAACCAGGGGGCAATCAGCCCCAGCATTTT,CASKPGGNQPQHF
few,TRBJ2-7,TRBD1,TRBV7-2,TGTGCCAGCAGCTTGAACAGGGGCTACGAGCAGTACTTC,CASSLNRGYEQYF
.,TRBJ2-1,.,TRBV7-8,TGTGCCAGCAGCCCCCCCGACAATGAGCAGTTCTTC,CASSPPDNEQFF
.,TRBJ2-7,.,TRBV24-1,TGTGCCACCAGTGATGAAACAGGGTACGAGCAGTACTTC,CATSDETGYEQYF
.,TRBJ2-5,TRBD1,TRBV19,TGTGCCAGTAGCACGACAGGGGTATTGGGGGAGACCCAGTACTTC,CASSTTGVLGETQYF
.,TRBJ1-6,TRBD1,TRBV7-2,TGTGCCAGCAGCTTGTGGGACAGTAATTCACCCCTCCACTTT,CASSLWDSNSPLHF
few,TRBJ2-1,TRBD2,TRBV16,TGTGCCAGCAGCTCTAGCGGGAGGAAGAATGAGCAGTTCTTC,CASSSSGRKNEQFF
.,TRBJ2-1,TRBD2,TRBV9,TGTGCCAGCAGCGATAGTTTGCCGGGAGGGAGGCTTTCTGGGAGTGAGCAGTTCTTC,CASSDSLPGGRLSGSEQFF
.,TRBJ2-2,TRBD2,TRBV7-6,TGTGCCAGCAGCTTTTCCGCTAGCGGGAGTACCGGGGAGCTGTTTTTT,CASSFSASGSTGELFF
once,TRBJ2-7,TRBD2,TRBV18,TGTGCCAGCTCACCTCGATTGACTAGCGGTTACGAGCAGTACTTC,CASSPRLTSGYEQYF
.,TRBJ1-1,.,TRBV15,TGTGCCACCAGCCCCAGCTTAGGAGTCAACACTGAAGCTTTCTTT,CATSPSLGVNTEAFF
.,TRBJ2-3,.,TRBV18,TGTGCCAGCTCACCCGGGTGGACAGATACGCAGTATTTT,CASSPGWTDTQYF
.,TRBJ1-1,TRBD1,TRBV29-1,TGCAGCGCGGACAGGGTAACTGAAGCTTTCTTT,CSADRVTEAFF
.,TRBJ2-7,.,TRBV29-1,TGCAGCGTTGCTGGGGGGGGCCTCTCCTACGAGCAGTACTTC,CSVAGGGLSYEQYF
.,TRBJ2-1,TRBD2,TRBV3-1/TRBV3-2,TGTGCCAGCAGCCAAATCGGGCGGGAGGCCTCCTACAATGAGCAGTTCTTC,CASSQIGREASYNEQFF
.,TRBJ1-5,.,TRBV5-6,TGTGCCAGCAGCTTGGGAATGGGGGGTAGCAATCAGCCCCAGCATTTT,CASSLGMGGSNQPQHF
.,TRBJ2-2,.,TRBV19,TGTGCCAGTAGTGCTACAGTGAACACCGGGGAGCTGTTTTTT,CASSATVNTGELFF
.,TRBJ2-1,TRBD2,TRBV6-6,TGTGCCAGCAGAGGCGGGAGTTTCAATGAGCAGTTCTTC,CASRGGSFNEQFF
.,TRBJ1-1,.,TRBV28,TGTGCCAGCAGTTTGGGGGGGATCATGAACACTGAAGCTTTCTTT,CASSLGGIMNTEAFF